This T cell receptor (beta chain) was found in a study of OX40 agonist ivuxolimab in advanced cancers. Germline V lookup: CDR1 LNHDA, CDR2 SQIVND (reference sequence). Deletions cut 3 bases from V and 10 bases from J, with 12 bases between. This CDR3 comprises 12 residues. Generated by immunoSEQ multiplex PCR, the TCRdb table keeps only in-frame clones and is missing some. Among roughly 86,000 clones, around 85% were seen once, and the ten largest hold 1.9%. The genes are TRBV19 and TRBJ1-1; D gene uncertain. The sample consisted of CD4+ or CD8+ T cells sorted from blood, taken in a trial of the OX40 agonist ivuxolimab. The clonotype comes from an adult with an advanced solid tumor such as melanoma, head and neck, liver or kidney cancer. CDR3 bases: TGTGCCAGTAGTATGAGAGAATTTGGAGCTTTCTTT. It codes for CASSMREFGAFF. The complete variable domain, with remaining parts taken from reference TRBV19 and TRBJ1-1, reads DGGITQSPKYLFRKEGQNVTLSCEQNLNHDAMYWYRQDPGQGLRLIYYSQIVNDFQKGDIAEGYSVSREKKESFPLTVTSAQKNPTAFYLCASSMREFGAFFGQGTRLTVV.